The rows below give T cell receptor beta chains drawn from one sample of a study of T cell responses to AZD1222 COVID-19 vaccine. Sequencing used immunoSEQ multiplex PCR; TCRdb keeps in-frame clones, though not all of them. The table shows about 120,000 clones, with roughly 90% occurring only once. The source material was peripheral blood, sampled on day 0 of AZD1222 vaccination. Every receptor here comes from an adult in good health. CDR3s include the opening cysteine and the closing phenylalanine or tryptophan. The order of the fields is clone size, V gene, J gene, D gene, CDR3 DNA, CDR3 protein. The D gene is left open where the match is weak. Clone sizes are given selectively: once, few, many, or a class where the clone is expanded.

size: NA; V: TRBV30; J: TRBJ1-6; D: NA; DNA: TGTGCCTGGGGGCCGTGGAGCGGTGGAGCGCGAATGTATAATTCACCCCTCCACTTT; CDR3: CAWGPWSGGARMYNSPLHF
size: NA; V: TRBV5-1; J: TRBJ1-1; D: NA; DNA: TGCGCCAGCAGCTTGGACAGGGAAATTTTAAGTGGTTTCTTT; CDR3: CASSLDREILSGFF
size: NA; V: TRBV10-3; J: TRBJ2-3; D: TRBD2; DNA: TGTGCCATCAGGGCTAGCGGCCCAAGCACAGATACGCAGTATTTT; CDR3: CAIRASGPSTDTQYF
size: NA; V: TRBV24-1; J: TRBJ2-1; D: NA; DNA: TGTGCCACCAGTGATCCTGGACTACATACCTACAATGAGCAGTTCTTC; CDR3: CATSDPGLHTYNEQFF
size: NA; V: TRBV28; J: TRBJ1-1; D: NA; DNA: TGTGCCAGCAGTTCGACCCTTTCTAGGCTTACTGAAGCTTTCTTT; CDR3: CASSSTLSRLTEAFF
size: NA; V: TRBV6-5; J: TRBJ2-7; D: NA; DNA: TGTGCCAGCAGCACATGGGGCGAGCAGTACTTC; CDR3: CASSTWGEQYF
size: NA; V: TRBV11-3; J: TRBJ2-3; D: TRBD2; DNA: TGTGCCAGCAGCTCCGGACTAGCGGGAGGTCCCAGCACAGATACGCAGTATTTT; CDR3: CASSSGLAGGPSTDTQYF
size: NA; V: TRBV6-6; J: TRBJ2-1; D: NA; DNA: TGTGCCAGCGGTATAGCCAGTCCCGGCAATGAGCAGTTCTTC; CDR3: CASGIASPGNEQFF
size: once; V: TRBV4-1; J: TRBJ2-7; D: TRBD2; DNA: TGCGCCAGCAGCCAAGCAGCGGGAGGGGGCTACGAGCAGTACTTC; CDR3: CASSQAAGGGYEQYF
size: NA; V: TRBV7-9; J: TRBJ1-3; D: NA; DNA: TGTGCCAGCAGCCCCGCAGGGTGGGAGACTGGAAACACCATATATTTT; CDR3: CASSPAGWETGNTIYF
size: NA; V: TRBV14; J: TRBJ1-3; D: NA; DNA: TGTGCCAGCAGCTTCCGAAACACCATATATTTT; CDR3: CASSFRNTIYF
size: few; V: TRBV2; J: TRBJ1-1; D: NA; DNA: TGTGCCAGCCGTTCAGGGGTGAACACTGAAGCTTTCTTT; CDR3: CASRSGVNTEAFF
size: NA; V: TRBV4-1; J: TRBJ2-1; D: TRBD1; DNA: TGCGCCAGCAGCCCTCCCGGGACAGGGATGTATGAGCAGTTCTTC; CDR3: CASSPPGTGMYEQFF
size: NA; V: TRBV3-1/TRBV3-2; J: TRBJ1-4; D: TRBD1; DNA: TGTGCCAGCAGCCAAGGCGGACAGGGGGATTTCGAAAAACTGTTTTTT; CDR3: CASSQGGQGDFEKLFF
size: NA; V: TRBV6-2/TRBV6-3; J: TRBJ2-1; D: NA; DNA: TGTGCCAGCAGTTACGGAGCTAGCCGGAATGAGCAGTTCTTC; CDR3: CASSYGASRNEQFF
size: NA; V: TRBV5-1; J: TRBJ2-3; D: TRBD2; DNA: TGCGCCAGCAGCTTGGCTAGCGGGAGATCTGATACGCAGTATTTT; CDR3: CASSLASGRSDTQYF
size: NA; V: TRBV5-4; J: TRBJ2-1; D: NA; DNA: TGTGCCAGCGGCCAGGGGTCTTATGACAATGAGCAGTTCTTC; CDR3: CASGQGSYDNEQFF
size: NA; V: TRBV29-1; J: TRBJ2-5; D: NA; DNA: TGCAGCGTTGAACTCGGGACAATTTACCAAGAGACCCAGTACTTC; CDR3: CSVELGTIYQETQYF
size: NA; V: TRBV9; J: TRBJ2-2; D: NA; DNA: TGTGCCAGCAGCGTTTACGGGACACCGAACACCGGGGAGCTGTTTTTT; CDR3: CASSVYGTPNTGELFF
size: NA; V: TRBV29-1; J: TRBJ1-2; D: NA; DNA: TGCAGCGTTGCGGGGGGGAGAGGCTATGGCTACACCTTC; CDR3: CSVAGGRGYGYTF
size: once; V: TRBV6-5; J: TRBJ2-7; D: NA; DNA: TGTGCCAGCAGTTACTCTGGCGAGCAGTACTTC; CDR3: CASSYSGEQYF
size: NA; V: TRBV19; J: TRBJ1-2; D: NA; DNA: TGTGCCAGTAGCGCCGACATTGGGGATGGCTACACCTTC; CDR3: CASSADIGDGYTF
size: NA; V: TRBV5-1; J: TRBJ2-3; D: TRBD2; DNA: TGCGCCAGCAGCAACGGGCCCAGTACTAGCGGGAACCTACATACGCAGTATTTT; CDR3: CASSNGPSTSGNLHTQYF
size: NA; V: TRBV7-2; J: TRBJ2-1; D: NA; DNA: TGTGCCAGCAGCTTACAAGGGAATTATGAGCAGTTCTTC; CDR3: CASSLQGNYEQFF
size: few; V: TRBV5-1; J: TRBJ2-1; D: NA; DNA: TGCGCCAGCAGCTTGGTGGTTGCGGTCCACTTCAATGAGCAGTTCTTC; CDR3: CASSLVVAVHFNEQFF
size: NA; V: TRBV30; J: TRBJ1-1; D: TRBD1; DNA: TGTGCCTGGAGTGTACGAGAGACAGGGCTGGAGAACACTGAAGCTTTCTTT; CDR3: CAWSVRETGLENTEAFF
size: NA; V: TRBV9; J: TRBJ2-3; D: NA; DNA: TGTGCCAGCAGTAGTATGGGCACAGATACGCAGTATTTT; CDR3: CASSSMGTDTQYF
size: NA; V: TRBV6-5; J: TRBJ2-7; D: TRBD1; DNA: TGTGCCAGCAGTCCCCCCAGGGGGCTAGGGTACGAGCAGTACTTC; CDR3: CASSPPRGLGYEQYF
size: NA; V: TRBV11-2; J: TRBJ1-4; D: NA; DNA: TGTGCCAGCAGCTTAGGGCAGGGAGGCGTCGGTGAAAAACTGTTTTTT; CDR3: CASSLGQGGVGEKLFF
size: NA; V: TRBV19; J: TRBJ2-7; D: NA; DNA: TGTGCCAGTAGTATATCCTCGGGCAGCTCCTACGAGCAGTACTTC; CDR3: CASSISSGSSYEQYF
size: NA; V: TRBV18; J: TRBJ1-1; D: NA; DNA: TGTGCCAGCTCACCAATAGGCGGTAGAGGAACTACTGAAGCTTTCTTT; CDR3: CASSPIGGRGTTEAFF
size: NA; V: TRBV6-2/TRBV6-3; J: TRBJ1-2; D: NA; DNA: TGTGCCAGCAGTCCGGATGGTAACTATGGCTACACCTTC; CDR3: CASSPDGNYGYTF
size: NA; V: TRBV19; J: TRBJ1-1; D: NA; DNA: TGTGCCAGTAGTATAGATCCGGGAACTGAAGCTTTCTTT; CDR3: CASSIDPGTEAFF
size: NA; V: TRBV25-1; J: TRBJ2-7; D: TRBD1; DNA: TGTGCCAGCAGTTTACAGGGGTACGAGCAGTACTTC; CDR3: CASSLQGYEQYF
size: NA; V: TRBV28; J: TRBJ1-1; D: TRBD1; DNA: TGTGCCAGCACCACGGCGACAGGGCGCAACACTGAAGCTTTCTTT; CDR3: CASTTATGRNTEAFF
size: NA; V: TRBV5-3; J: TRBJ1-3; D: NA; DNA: TGTGCCAGAAGCCCCGATGACGTAGGGAGCTCTGGAAACACCATATATTTT; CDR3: CARSPDDVGSSGNTIYF
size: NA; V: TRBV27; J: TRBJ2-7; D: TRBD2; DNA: TGTGCCAGCAGAAGACTAGCGGAGCCCTACGAGCAGTACTTC; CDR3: CASRRLAEPYEQYF
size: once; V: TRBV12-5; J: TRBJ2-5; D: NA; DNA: TGTGCTAGTGGTACCTATTTGGAGACCCAGTACTTC; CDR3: CASGTYLETQYF
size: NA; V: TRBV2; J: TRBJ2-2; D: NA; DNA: TGTGCCAGCAGTGCTATGTCCTTTACGGCCGGGGAGCTGTTTTTT; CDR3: CASSAMSFTAGELFF
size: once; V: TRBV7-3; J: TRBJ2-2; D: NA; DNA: TGTGCCAGCAGACAAAAGGCGGGGACCGGGGAGCTGTTTTTT; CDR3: CASRQKAGTGELFF
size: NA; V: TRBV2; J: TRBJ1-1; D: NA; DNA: TGTGCCAGCACCTCATACCCCGGGAACACTGAAGCTTTCTTT; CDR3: CASTSYPGNTEAFF
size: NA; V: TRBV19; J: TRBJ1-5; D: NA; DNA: TGTGCCAGTACCAAACAGGGTTATAGCAATCAGCCCCAGCATTTT; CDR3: CASTKQGYSNQPQHF
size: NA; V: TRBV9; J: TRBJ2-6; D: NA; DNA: TGTGCCAGCAGCGCGTCGGTTTCTGGGGCCAACGTCCTGACTTTC; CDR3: CASSASVSGANVLTF
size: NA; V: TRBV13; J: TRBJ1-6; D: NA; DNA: TGTGCCAGCAGCTTAGGCCGAACTTGGAATTCACCCCTCCACTTT; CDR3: CASSLGRTWNSPLHF
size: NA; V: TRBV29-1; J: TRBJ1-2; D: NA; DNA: TGCAGCGCCCCGAGGGGGAGTGACTATGGCTACACCTTC; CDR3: CSAPRGSDYGYTF
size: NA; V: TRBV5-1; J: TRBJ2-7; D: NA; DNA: TGCGCCAGCAGCCTTATGTCCCCCGTTGGCACCTTCTACGAGCAGTACTTC; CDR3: CASSLMSPVGTFYEQYF
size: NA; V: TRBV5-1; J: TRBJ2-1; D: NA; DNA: TGCGCCAGCAGCTTGATTATGACTGGTCACAATGAGCAGTTCTTC; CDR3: CASSLIMTGHNEQFF
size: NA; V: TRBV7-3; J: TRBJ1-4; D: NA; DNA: TGTGCCAGCAGCTCAGGGCCCTATGAAAAACTGTTTTTT; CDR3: CASSSGPYEKLFF
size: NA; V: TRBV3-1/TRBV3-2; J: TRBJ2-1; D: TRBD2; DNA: TGTGCCAGCAGCCGTCTGACCCGGGGGGGCAATGAGCAGTTCTTC; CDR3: CASSRLTRGGNEQFF
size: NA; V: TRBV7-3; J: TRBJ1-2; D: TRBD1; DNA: TGTGCCAGCAGCCGGAGACAGGGCTATGGCTACACCTTC; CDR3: CASSRRQGYGYTF
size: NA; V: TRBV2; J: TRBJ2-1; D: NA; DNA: TGTGCCAGCACCCAGGGGCCCGGCGGTGAGCAGTTCTTC; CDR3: CASTQGPGGEQFF
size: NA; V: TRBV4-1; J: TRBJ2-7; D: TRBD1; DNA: TGCGCCAGCAGCCAACGACAGGGAACCTACGAGCAGTACTTC; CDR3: CASSQRQGTYEQYF
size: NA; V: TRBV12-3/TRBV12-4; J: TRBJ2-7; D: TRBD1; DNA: TGTGCCAGCAGGACAGGGAATCACGAGCAGTACTTC; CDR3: CASRTGNHEQYF
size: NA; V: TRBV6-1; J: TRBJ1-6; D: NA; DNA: TGTGCCAGCAGTGAAGTAGGGGGGGCGGGATCACCCCTCCACTTT; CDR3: CASSEVGGAGSPLHF
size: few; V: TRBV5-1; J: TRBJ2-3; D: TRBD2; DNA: TGCGCCAGCAGCCTAGACAGACTTGGACTAGTGGAGGATACGCAGTATTTT; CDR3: CASSLDRLGLVEDTQYF
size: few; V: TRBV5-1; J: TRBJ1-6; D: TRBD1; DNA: TGCGCCAGCAGCTTGGATACAGGGGGCTCTTCACCCCTCCACTTT; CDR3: CASSLDTGGSSPLHF
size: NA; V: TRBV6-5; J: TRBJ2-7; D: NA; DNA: TGTGCCAGCAGTTATTCACAACTAGGCTACGAGCAGTACTTC; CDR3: CASSYSQLGYEQYF
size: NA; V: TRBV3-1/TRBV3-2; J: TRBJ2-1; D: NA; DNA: TGTGCCAGCAGCCAAGCTGGAGTCGGTGAGCAGTTCTTC; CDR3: CASSQAGVGEQFF
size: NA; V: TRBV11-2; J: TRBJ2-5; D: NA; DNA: TGTGCCAGCAGCCCTTCCCCTCAAGAGACCCAGTACTTC; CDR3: CASSPSPQETQYF